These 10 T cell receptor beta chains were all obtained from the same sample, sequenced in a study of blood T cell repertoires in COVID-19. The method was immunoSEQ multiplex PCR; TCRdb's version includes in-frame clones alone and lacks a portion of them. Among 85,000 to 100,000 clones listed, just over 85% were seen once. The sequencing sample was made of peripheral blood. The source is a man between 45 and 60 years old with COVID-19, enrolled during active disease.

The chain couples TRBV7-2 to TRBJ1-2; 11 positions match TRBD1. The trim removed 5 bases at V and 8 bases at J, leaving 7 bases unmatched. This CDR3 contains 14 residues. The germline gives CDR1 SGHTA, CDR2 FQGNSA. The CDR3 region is CASSLGQGDGGYTF. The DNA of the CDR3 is TGTGCCAGCAGCCTGGGACAGGGGGACGGCGGCTACACCTTC.

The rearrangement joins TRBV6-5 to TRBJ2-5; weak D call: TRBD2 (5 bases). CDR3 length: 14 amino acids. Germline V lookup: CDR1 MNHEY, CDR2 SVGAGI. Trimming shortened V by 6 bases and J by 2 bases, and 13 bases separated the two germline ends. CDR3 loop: CASRRTYEQETQYF. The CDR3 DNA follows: TGTGCCAGCAGGCGGACTTATGAACAAGAGACCCAGTACTTC.

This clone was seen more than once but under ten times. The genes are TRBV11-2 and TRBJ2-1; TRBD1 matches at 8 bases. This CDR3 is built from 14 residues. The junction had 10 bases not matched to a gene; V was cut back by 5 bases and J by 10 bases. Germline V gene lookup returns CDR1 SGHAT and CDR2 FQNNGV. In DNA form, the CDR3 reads TGTGCCAGCAGCCCTTGGACAGGGCCGGAGGAGCAGTTCTTC. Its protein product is CASSPWTGPEEQFF.

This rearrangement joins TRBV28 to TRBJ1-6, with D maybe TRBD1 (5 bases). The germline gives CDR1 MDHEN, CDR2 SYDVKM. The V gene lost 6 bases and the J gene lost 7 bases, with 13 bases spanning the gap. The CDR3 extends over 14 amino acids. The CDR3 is CASSPGLVNSPLHF. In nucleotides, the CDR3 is TGTGCCAGCAGCCCGGGACTGGTAAATTCACCCCTCCACTTT.

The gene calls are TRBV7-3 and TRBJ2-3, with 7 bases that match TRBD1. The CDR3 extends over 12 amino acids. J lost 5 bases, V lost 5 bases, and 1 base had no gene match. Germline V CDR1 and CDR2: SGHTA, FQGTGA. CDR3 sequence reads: CASSRDRDTQYF. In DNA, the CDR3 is TGTGCCAGCAGCCGGGACAGAGATACGCAGTATTTT. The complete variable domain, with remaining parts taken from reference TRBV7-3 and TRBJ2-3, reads GAGVSQTPSNKVTEKGKYVELRCDPISGHTALYWYRQSLGQGPEFLIYFQGTGAADDSGLPNDRFFAVRPEGSVSTLKIQRTERGDSAVYLCASSRDRDTQYFGPGTRLTVL.

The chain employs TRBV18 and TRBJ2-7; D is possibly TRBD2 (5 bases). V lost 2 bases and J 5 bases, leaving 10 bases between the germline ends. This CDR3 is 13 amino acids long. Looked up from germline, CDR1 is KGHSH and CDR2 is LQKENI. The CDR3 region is CASSPARVDEQYF. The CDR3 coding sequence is TGTGCCAGCTCACCAGCGAGGGTGGACGAGCAGTACTTC.

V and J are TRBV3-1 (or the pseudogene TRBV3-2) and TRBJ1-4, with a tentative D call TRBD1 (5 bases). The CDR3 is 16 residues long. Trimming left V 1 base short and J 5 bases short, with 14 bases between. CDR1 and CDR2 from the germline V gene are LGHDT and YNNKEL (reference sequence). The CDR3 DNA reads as TGTGCCAGCAGCCAAGGAAAACAGGCACGGAATGAAAAACTGTTTTTT. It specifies CASSQGKQARNEKLFF.

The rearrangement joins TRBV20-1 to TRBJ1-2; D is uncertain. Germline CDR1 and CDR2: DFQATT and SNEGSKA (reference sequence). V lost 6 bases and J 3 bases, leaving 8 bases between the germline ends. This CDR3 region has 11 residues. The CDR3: CSARKDYGYTF. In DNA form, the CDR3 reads TGCAGTGCCAGGAAAGACTATGGCTACACCTTC.

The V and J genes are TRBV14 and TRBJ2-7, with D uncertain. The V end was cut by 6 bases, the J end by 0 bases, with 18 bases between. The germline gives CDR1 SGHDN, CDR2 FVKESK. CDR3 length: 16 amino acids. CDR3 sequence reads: CASRATVALSSYEQYF. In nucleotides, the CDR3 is TGTGCCAGCAGGGCTACCGTAGCCCTAAGCTCCTACGAGCAGTACTTC.

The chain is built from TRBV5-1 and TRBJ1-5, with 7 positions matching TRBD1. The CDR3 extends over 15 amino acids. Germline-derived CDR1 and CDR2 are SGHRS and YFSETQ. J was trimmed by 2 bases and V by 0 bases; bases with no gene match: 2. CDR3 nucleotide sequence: TGCGCCAGCAGCTTGGGGGACAGTCGCAATCAGCCCCAGCATTTT. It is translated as CASSLGDSRNQPQHF.